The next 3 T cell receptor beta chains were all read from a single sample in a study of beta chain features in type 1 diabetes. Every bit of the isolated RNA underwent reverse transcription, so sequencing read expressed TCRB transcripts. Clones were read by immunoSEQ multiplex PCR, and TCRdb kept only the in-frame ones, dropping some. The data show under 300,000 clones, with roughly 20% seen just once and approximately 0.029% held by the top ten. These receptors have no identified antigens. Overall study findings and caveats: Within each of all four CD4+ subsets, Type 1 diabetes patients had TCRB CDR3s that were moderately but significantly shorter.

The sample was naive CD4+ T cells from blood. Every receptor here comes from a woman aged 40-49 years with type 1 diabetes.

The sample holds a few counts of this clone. This CDR3 is CASRGDREETQYF. The DNA for the CDR3 is TGTGCCAGCAGGGGGGACAGAGAAGAGACCCAGTACTTC. The chain has TRBV5-6 and TRBJ2-5, with 7 bases lining up with TRBD1. V trimming: 5 bases; J trimming: 3 bases; junction bases outside the gene matches: 4. From germline, CDR1 is SGHDT and CDR2 YYEEEE. This CDR3 region has 13 residues.

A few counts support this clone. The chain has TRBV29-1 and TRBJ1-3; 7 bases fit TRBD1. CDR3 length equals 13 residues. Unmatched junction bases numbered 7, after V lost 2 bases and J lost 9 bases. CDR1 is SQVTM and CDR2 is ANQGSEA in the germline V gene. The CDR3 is CSVESTGEATIYF. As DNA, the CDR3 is TGCAGCGTTGAAAGCACAGGGGAGGCCACCATATATTTT.

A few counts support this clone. In DNA, the CDR3 is TGTGCCAGCTCACCACAGGCCCGGGGGGCAAATCAGCCCCAGCATTTT. Translated, it gives CASSPQARGANQPQHF. J is TRBJ1-5 and V is TRBV18, with D perhaps matching TRBD1 (6 bases). V lost 1 base, J lost 4 bases, and 14 bases lay in between. The CDR3 has 16 amino acids. The germline V gene encodes CDR1 KGHSH and CDR2 LQKENI. The entire variable domain, with the rest obtained from reference TRBV18 and TRBJ1-5, is as follows: NAGVMQNPRHLVRRRGQEARLRCSPMKGHSHVYWYRQLPEEGLKFMVYLQKENIIDESGMPKERFSAEFPKEGPSILRIQQVVRGDSAAYFCASSPQARGANQPQHFGDGTRLSIL.